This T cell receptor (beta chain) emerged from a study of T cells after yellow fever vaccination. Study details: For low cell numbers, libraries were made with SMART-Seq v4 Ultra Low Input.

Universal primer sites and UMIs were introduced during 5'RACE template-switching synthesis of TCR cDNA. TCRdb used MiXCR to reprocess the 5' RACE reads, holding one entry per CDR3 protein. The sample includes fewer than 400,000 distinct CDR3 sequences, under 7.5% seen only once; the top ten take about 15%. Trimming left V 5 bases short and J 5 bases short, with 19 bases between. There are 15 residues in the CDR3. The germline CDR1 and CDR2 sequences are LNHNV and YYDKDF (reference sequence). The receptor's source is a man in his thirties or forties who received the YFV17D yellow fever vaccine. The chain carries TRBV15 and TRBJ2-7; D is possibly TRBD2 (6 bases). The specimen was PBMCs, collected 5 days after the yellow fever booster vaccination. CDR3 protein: CATSSRGRDDHEQYF. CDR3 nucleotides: TGTGCCACCAGCTCTAGAGGGCGGGATGATCACGAGCAGTACTTC. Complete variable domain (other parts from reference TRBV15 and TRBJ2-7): DAMVIQNPRYQVTQFGKPVTLSCSQTLNHNVMYWYQQKSSQAPKLLFHYYDKDFNNEADTPDNFQSRRPNTSFCFLDIRSPGLGDTAMYLCATSSRGRDDHEQYFGPGTRLTVT.